There are a few counts of the clone carrying this T cell receptor (beta chain). This table comes from immunoSEQ multiplex PCR, and its TCRdb copy is limited to in-frame clones, with some not included. The top ten hold roughly a tenth of the sample, which has 140,000 or so clones, approximately 88% seen once. Trimming removed 4 bases at V and 5 bases at J, with 9 bases between. Germline V lookup: CDR1 ENHRY, CDR2 SYGVKD. This CDR3 is 14 amino acids long. The data belong to a study of blood T cell repertoires in COVID-19. The wider study: Samples taken during acute and convalescent COVID-19 were collected in the United States, Italy and Spain. T cells, B-cell-depleted T cells, or PBMCs provided the cDNA or gDNA that served as material.

J is TRBJ1-6 and V is TRBV10-3; tentatively, D is TRBD1 (5 bases). Specimen: peripheral blood. This clonotype was obtained from a man in his 60s with active or convalescent COVID-19. The CDR3 region has the DNA TGTGCCATCAGTGGGGTAGGGGATAATTCACCCCTCCACTTT. It encodes CAISGVGDNSPLHF.